These 18 T cell receptor beta chains were all obtained from the same sample, sequenced in a study of Ad26.COV2.S vaccination and SARS-CoV-2 variants. Using immunoSEQ multiplex PCR, the repertoire was profiled, and TCRdb retains in-frame clones only, with some absent. The repertoire holds over 400,000 clones, 92% seen once, with under 2% in the top ten. Treatment of the sample: roughly 19 received Ad26.COV2.S at low or high dose, single or two shots; five or six received placebo; per-sample allocation not given. At day 63 after the first vaccine or placebo injection, samples were drawn. The sequencing here drew on peripheral blood, taken in a trial of Ad26.COV2.S vaccine versus placebo. These receptors were taken from a person between 18 and 59 years old who received the Ad26.COV2.S COVID-19 vaccine or a placebo.

The rearrangement links TRBV19 to TRBJ2-3, with D perhaps TRBD2 (5 bases). The CDR3 is 13 amino acids. The germline V gene has CDR1 LNHDA and CDR2 SQIVND (reference sequence). CDR3 sequence (DNA): TGTGCGAGCTCAGCGAGGGAAACAGATACGCAGTATTTT. Protein product: CASSARETDTQYF.

This chain joins TRBV5-4 and TRBJ2-5; D is uncertain. Germline-derived CDR1 and CDR2 are SGHNT and YYREEE (reference sequence). Trimming pared 3 bases from V and 1 base from J, leaving 16 bases between. The CDR3 runs 16 residues. CDR3 protein: CASSSVAIVGQETQYF. In DNA form, the CDR3 reads TGTGCCAGCAGCTCTGTTGCGATCGTTGGCCAAGAGACCCAGTACTTC.

The chain couples TRBV19 to TRBJ2-1; 7 bases line up with TRBD2. After removal of 7 bases from V and 9 bases from J, the junction contained 15 bases not matched to a gene. CDR3 length: 15 amino acids. CDR1 and CDR2 (germline): LNHDA, SQIVND (reference sequence). CDR3 protein: CASTEAGEPPVEQFF. In DNA, the CDR3 is TGTGCCAGTACCGAGGCGGGGGAGCCGCCGGTTGAGCAGTTCTTC. Filled out from reference TRBV19 and TRBJ2-1, the complete variable domain reads DGGITQSPKYLFRKEGQNVTLSCEQNLNHDAMYWYRQDPGQGLRLIYYSQIVNDFQKGDIAEGYSVSREKKESFPLTVTSAQKNPTAFYLCASTEAGEPPVEQFFGPGTRLTVL.

This chain uses TRBV5-4 with TRBJ2-2, with 8 bases identical to TRBD2. Trimming removed 4 bases from V and 0 bases from J; junction bases left unmatched: 2. Germline CDR1 SGHNT, CDR2 YYREEE (reference sequence). The CDR3 length is 15 residues. The CDR3 is CASSQRGTNTGELFF. The CDR3, as DNA: TGTGCCAGCAGCCAGCGGGGGACGAACACCGGGGAGCTGTTTTTT.

The J gene is TRBJ2-1, the V gene TRBV4-3, with 10 positions matching TRBD2. Germline V gives CDR1 LGHNA, CDR2 YSLEER. The CDR3 runs 18 residues. V gave up 1 base and J gave up 0 bases; unmatched junction bases: 6. CDR3 nucleotides: TGCGCCAGCAGCCAAGCCCGATCTAGCGGGAGCTCCTACAATGAGCAGTTCTTC. This gives the protein CASSQARSSGSSYNEQFF.

The genes are TRBV3-1 (or the pseudogene TRBV3-2) and TRBJ2-1, with TRBD1 matching over 7 bases. The CDR3 contains 15 residues. Trimming removed 3 bases from V and 7 bases from J; junction bases left unmatched: 9. Germline CDR1 reads LGHDT; CDR2 reads YNNKEL (reference sequence). CDR3 sequence: CASSQPTGQMNEQFF. DNA for the CDR3: TGTGCCAGCAGCCAGCCGACGGGACAGATGAATGAGCAGTTCTTC.

As for this clone: In the same sample, other DNA sequences code for this CDR3. The CDR3 is CASSSGLAGGSTDTQYF. The CDR3 region has the DNA TGTGCCAGCAGCTCGGGACTAGCGGGGGGTAGCACAGATACGCAGTATTTT. The chain has TRBV5-4 and TRBJ2-3, with 15 bases that match TRBD2. CDR1 and CDR2 from the germline V gene are SGHNT and YYREEE (reference sequence). This CDR3 comprises 17 residues. With V trimmed by 3 bases and J by 0 bases, 2 bases remained unmatched.

The chain couples TRBV7-6 to TRBJ2-7; 12 bases agree with TRBD1. V shed 2 bases and J 6 bases; nucleotides not matched to a gene: 8. Per germline, CDR1 SGHVS and CDR2 FNYEAQ. The CDR3 has 16 residues. CDR3: CASSLLPGQGAPEQYF. In DNA, the CDR3 is TGTGCCAGCAGCTTACTTCCGGGACAGGGGGCGCCCGAGCAGTACTTC.

The J gene is TRBJ2-1, the V gene TRBV13; no clear D gene. Germline CDR1 reads PRHDT; CDR2 reads FYEKMQ (reference sequence). The CDR3 is 16 amino acids. Trimming left V 1 base short and J 10 bases short, with 20 bases between. CDR3: CASSLDIVGETEEQFF. In DNA form, the CDR3 reads TGTGCCAGCAGCTTAGATATCGTGGGTGAGACGGAGGAGCAGTTCTTC.

The rearrangement uses TRBV9 and TRBJ1-2; 8 positions match TRBD1. V trimming: 1 base; J trimming: 4 bases; junction bases outside the gene matches: 6. Germline CDR1 SGDLS, CDR2 YYNGEE. This CDR3 comprises 15 residues. CDR3 sequence: CASSVSSGGRYGYTF. The CDR3 DNA reads TGTGCCAGCAGCGTATCGTCAGGGGGCCGCTATGGCTACACCTTC.

The rearrangement uses TRBV7-2 and TRBJ2-6; possible D gene TRBD1, 5 bases. This CDR3 is built from 15 residues. V lost 7 bases and J 0 bases, leaving 10 bases between the germline ends. Germline V gives CDR1 SGHTA, CDR2 FQGNSA. CDR3 sequence reads: CASNLRGSGANVLTF. In nucleotides, the CDR3 is TGTGCCAGCAACCTTAGGGGCTCTGGGGCCAACGTCCTGACTTTC.

This clone has more than one count but fewer than ten. The rearrangement joins TRBV9 to TRBJ2-5; D is possibly TRBD1 (6 bases). V dropped 3 bases and J dropped 2 bases, with 14 bases sitting between them. This CDR3 is 15 amino acids long. The V gene's germline CDR1 is SGDLS and CDR2 YYNGEE. CDR3 DNA: TGTGCCAGCAGCGGAGGCCCAGGGGAACAAGAGACCCAGTACTTC. This gives the protein CASSGGPGEQETQYF.

The CDR3 loop reads CASSSDAGYEQYF. The CDR3 bases are TGTGCCAGCAGTTCCGACGCAGGGTACGAGCAGTACTTC. The gene calls are TRBV6-6 and TRBJ2-7; possible D gene TRBD1, 5 bases. Germline V lookup: CDR1 MNHNY, CDR2 SVGAGI (reference sequence). The V end lost 4 bases, the J end lost 4 bases, and 11 bases lay between the germline ends. The CDR3 totals 13 residues.

V gene TRBV5-1 combines with J gene TRBJ2-1; D uncertain. Germline V CDR1 and CDR2: SGHRS, YFSETQ. The V and J ends lost 3 bases and 3 bases respectively, with 4 bases between them. The CDR3 spans 12 residues. The CDR3 nucleotides read TGCGCCAGCAGCTCAAACTACAATGAGCAGTTCTTC. Amino acids: CASSSNYNEQFF.

The CDR3 spells CATSDSGSILQETQYF. The CDR3 coding sequence is TGTGCCACCAGTGATTCCGGCAGCATCCTGCAAGAGACCCAGTACTTC. The chain carries TRBV24-1 and TRBJ2-5; D is unresolved. V was cut by 2 bases and J by 2 bases, with 14 bases left in between. From germline, CDR1 is KGHDR and CDR2 SFDVKD. The CDR3 has 16 amino acids.

V and J are TRBV2 and TRBJ1-3; 9 nucleotides match TRBD1. CDR3 length: 16 residues. V gave up 4 bases and J gave up 2 bases; unmatched junction bases: 6. The germline V gene has CDR1 SNHLY and CDR2 FYNNEI. DNA of the CDR3: TGTGCCAGCAGTGCGGGGACAGGGAGGACTGGAAACACCATATATTTT. This encodes CASSAGTGRTGNTIYF.

This clone is a singleton in its sample. The gene calls are TRBV4-1 and TRBJ2-7, with a possible D match to TRBD2 (5 bases). The V gene's germline CDR1 is MGHRA and CDR2 YSYEKL. V lost 1 base and J 0 bases, leaving 10 bases between the germline ends. This CDR3 contains 15 residues. The DNA for the CDR3 is TGCGCCAGCAGCCAAGTTCCCGGGGACTCCTACGAGCAGTACTTC. Its translation: CASSQVPGDSYEQYF.

The rearrangement joins TRBV7-2 to TRBJ1-2, with 10 bases fitting TRBD1. The CDR3 is 15 amino acids. Germline CDR1 and CDR2: SGHTA and FQGNSA. The trim removed 5 bases at V and 4 bases at J, leaving 7 bases unmatched. CDR3 protein: CASSKRQGASYGYTF. The CDR3 coding sequence is TGTGCCAGCAGCAAAAGACAGGGGGCTTCCTATGGCTACACCTTC.